What follows is one T cell receptor (beta chain) and its context. The table came from immunoSEQ multiplex PCR; TCRdb's copy has only in-frame clones and leaves some out. The sample holds tens of thousands of clones; over 75% are singletons and the top ten take around 10%. The sample comes from a study of T cell changes during pregnancy in multiple sclerosis. The CDR3 has 17 residues. Germline-derived CDR1 and CDR2 are SGHRS and YFSETQ. V lost 2 bases to trimming and J lost 2 bases, with 20 bases between them. The material sequenced was CD8+ T cells from peripheral blood mononuclear cells, taken in the third trimester of pregnancy. V and J are TRBV5-1 and TRBJ2-7, with D perhaps matching TRBD2 (6 bases). This receptor was identified in a female donor with multiple sclerosis, enrolled in a pregnancy study. The CDR3 sequence is CASSLNLRPGRTYEQYF. The CDR3 bases are TGCGCCAGCAGCTTAAATCTTCGACCCGGGAGAACCTACGAGCAGTACTTC.